A selection of T cell receptor beta chains follows, all from one sample in a study of T cells in localized non-small cell lung cancer. Libraries were prepared by immunoSEQ multiplex PCR; TCRdb keeps only in-frame clonotypes and omits some of them. This sample yields about 1,000 clones, of which about 20% are seen a single time; about 30% belongs to the top ten. Source: normal lung tissue next to the tumor, taken before any cancer treatment. The receptors here all came from a woman aged 40-75 years with stage II lung adenocarcinoma. The CDR3 runs from the conserved cysteine through the conserved F or W. A D gene is named only where the DNA matches it firmly. Clone size is stated in some rows and not others, as once, few, many or a class when expanded.

CDR3nt	CDR3aa	v_gene	j_gene	abundance	d_gene
TGTGCCAGCAGTTACGGACCTAATGAAGCTTTCTTT	CASSYGPNEAFF	TRBV6-8	TRBJ1-1	medium-sized	.
TGTGCCAGCTCACCTACGGGAGTGAACACTGAAGCTTTCTTT	CASSPTGVNTEAFF	TRBV18	TRBJ1-1	.	.
TGTGCCAGCAGCGCCTTGGTCACTGAAGCTTTCTTT	CASSALVTEAFF	TRBV9	TRBJ1-1	hyperexpanded	.
TGTGCCAGCTCACCTGACAGGGTGACGGACACTGAAGCTTTCTTT	CASSPDRVTDTEAFF	TRBV18	TRBJ1-1	few	TRBD1
TGTGCCAGCAGCTTATCCCACGGACAGGGCGGATACGAGCAGTACTTC	CASSLSHGQGGYEQYF	TRBV11-3	TRBJ2-7	.	TRBD1
TGTGCCATCAGTGAGGGGCGCCTGACTAATGAAAAACTGTTTTTT	CAISEGRLTNEKLFF	TRBV10-3	TRBJ1-4	few	.
TGTGCCAGCGTGCTTGAGGCAGAATCCTACGAGCAGTACTTC	CASVLEAESYEQYF	TRBV2	TRBJ2-7	few	.
TGTGCCAGCAGTGCTAGCGGGAGTGGGACCTACGAGCAGTACTTC	CASSASGSGTYEQYF	TRBV11-3	TRBJ2-7	few	TRBD2
TGTGCCAGCAGCTTAGAGGAGGGCTCCTACGAGCAGTACTTC	CASSLEEGSYEQYF	TRBV11-3	TRBJ2-7	few	.
TGTGCCAGTAGTACTTCCGGGACCGGTAATTCACCCCTCCACTTT	CASSTSGTGNSPLHF	TRBV19	TRBJ1-6	few	.
TGTGCCAGCAGCTCGACGACAGGGGGCCATCAGCCCCAGCATTTT	CASSSTTGGHQPQHF	TRBV11-3	TRBJ1-5	medium-sized	TRBD1
TGTGCCAGCAGCGGCTTTAAAGGGGTTATACAAGAGACCCAGTACTTC	CASSGFKGVIQETQYF	TRBV11-3	TRBJ2-5	.	.
TGTGCCAGTAGTATGGGTTCTAGCGTACAAGAGACCCAGTACTTC	CASSMGSSVQETQYF	TRBV19	TRBJ2-5	few	.
TGTGCCAGCAGTTCCCTAGCGGTCCAAGAGACCCAGTACTTC	CASSSLAVQETQYF	TRBV11-3	TRBJ2-5	medium-sized	TRBD2
TGTGCCAGCTCACCACCGGTCCTAGCGGACTACAATGAGCAGTTCTTC	CASSPPVLADYNEQFF	TRBV18	TRBJ2-1	.	TRBD2
TGTGCCAGCAGCTTGGTGGGACTAAACTACGAGCAGTACTTC	CASSLVGLNYEQYF	TRBV11-3	TRBJ2-7	.	TRBD2
TGCAGCGTGGGGGTTGTTGGACGGGGCACCGGGGAGCTGTTTTTT	CSVGVVGRGTGELFF	TRBV29-1	TRBJ2-2	.	.
TGTGCCAGCAACATTAGACGGGGGGACTATGGCTACACCTTC	CASNIRRGDYGYTF	TRBV28	TRBJ1-2	.	.
TGTGCCAGCAGTTGGGGATCCGGGAGGGCTGAAGATACGCAGTATTTT	CASSWGSGRAEDTQYF	TRBV6-8	TRBJ2-3	few	TRBD2
TGTGCCAGCAGTTACTCTGTGTTGGGAACAGCCACCAACTATGGCTACACCTTC	CASSYSVLGTATNYGYTF	TRBV6-8	TRBJ1-2	few	.
TGTGCCAGCAGCTTAGTTCTAGGCAGGGCGGCTTTCTTT	CASSLVLGRAAFF	TRBV7-2	TRBJ1-1	few	.
TGTGCCAGCAGTAACTCCGGAGAGGGAAGTTATGGCTACACCTTC	CASSNSGEGSYGYTF	TRBV6-8	TRBJ1-2	medium-sized	.
TGCAGCGTCCGACCGAGCGACAGGGCCTATGGCTACACCTTC	CSVRPSDRAYGYTF	TRBV29-1	TRBJ1-2	.	TRBD1
TGTGCCACCAGCGCGCGAGTCAGGGGTAACACTGAAGCTTTCTTT	CATSARVRGNTEAFF	TRBV15	TRBJ1-1	.	.
TGTGCCATCAGGACAGGGGGAACTGAAGCTTTCTTT	CAIRTGGTEAFF	TRBV19	TRBJ1-1	.	TRBD1
TGTGCCAGCAGCTTAGACGGTCCCTTGGATACGCAGTATTTT	CASSLDGPLDTQYF	TRBV11-3	TRBJ2-3	.	.
TGTGCCAGCAACGGACAGGGTGCTATGCAGACCCAGTACTTC	CASNGQGAMQTQYF	TRBV12-5	TRBJ2-5	medium-sized	TRBD1
TGTGCTAGTGCCATTGGGGCACCACCCCAGTACTTC	CASAIGAPPQYF	TRBV12-5	TRBJ2-7	.	.
TGTGCCAGCAGCTCTGCTCCCAGGGGGCTTGACACTGAAGCTTTCTTT	CASSSAPRGLDTEAFF	TRBV6-8	TRBJ1-1	large	TRBD1
TGTGCCAGCAGCTTAGAAGCCCAGGTCGGGACAGGGAGCTATGGCTACACCTTC	CASSLEAQVGTGSYGYTF	TRBV11-3	TRBJ1-2	few	TRBD1
TGTGCCAGCAGTTACTCGACCAGCACCTTTAATGAAAAACTGTTTTTT	CASSYSTSTFNEKLFF	TRBV6-8	TRBJ1-4	few	.
TGTGCCAGCAGCTTAGTTTCGGGGGGGCCGGGTAATGAGCAGTTCTTC	CASSLVSGGPGNEQFF	TRBV11-3	TRBJ2-1	.	TRBD2
TGTGCCAGCAGTTTAGGCGACAGATACACTGAAGCTTTCTTT	CASSLGDRYTEAFF	TRBV28	TRBJ1-1	.	.
TGTGCCAGCAGCAAACGGACAGGGGCGCAAATCTACGAGCAGTACTTC	CASSKRTGAQIYEQYF	TRBV9	TRBJ2-7	large	TRBD1
TGTGCCAGCACCGAGGTCCTGAACACTGAAGCTTTCTTT	CASTEVLNTEAFF	TRBV6-8	TRBJ1-1	few	.